What follows is one T cell receptor (beta chain) and its context. Profiled with immunoSEQ multiplex PCR; TCRdb holds only in-frame clones, not every one. The table records a few hundred thousand clones, about 89% of them present only once. V lost 9 bases, J lost 7 bases, and 18 bases stayed unmatched. Per germline, CDR1 LNHDA and CDR2 SQIVND (reference sequence). The CDR3 length is 17 residues. These data come from a study of blood T cell repertoires in COVID-19. The chain joins TRBV19 to TRBJ2-2; 9 bases are shared with TRBD1. The sample comprised PBMCs or T cells enriched from blood (not recorded which). This receptor was taken from a woman aged 40 to 49 who had been exposed to COVID-19. CDR3 coding DNA: TGTGCCAGCCTGCCCGGGACAGGGAGAAGCTTAGGCGGGGAGCTGTTTTTT. Translated: CASLPGTGRSLGGELFF.